Listed here are 11 T cell receptor beta chains from one sample, sequenced in a study of blood T cell repertoires in COVID-19. Clones were sequenced by immunoSEQ multiplex PCR, and TCRdb holds only the in-frame ones, with some missing. The top ten hold 1% to 1.5% of the sample, which has over 200,000 clones, about 91% seen once. Sequenced sample: peripheral blood. These receptors came from a man aged 25-45 years with acute or convalescent COVID-19.

The chain is built from TRBV5-1 and TRBJ2-1; weak D call: TRBD2 (5 bases). The CDR3 covers 13 residues. V was clipped by 2 bases and J by 4 bases, with 7 bases between them. Per the germline V gene, CDR1 is SGHRS and CDR2 is YFSETQ. The CDR3 is CASSFGDYNEQFF. The CDR3 DNA sequence: TGCGCCAGCAGCTTCGGGGATTACAATGAGCAGTTCTTC.

The chain couples TRBV4-2 to TRBJ2-7; D uncertain. The ends were cut back, 1 base at V and 1 base at J, with 14 bases in the middle. Germline CDR1 and CDR2: LGHNA and YNFKEQ. This CDR3 has 16 residues. CDR3 in DNA: TGTGCCAGCAGCCAAGGGTCTAGAATTTTATCCTACGAGCAGTACTTC. Protein: CASSQGSRILSYEQYF.

The V gene is TRBV29-1, the J gene TRBJ2-3, with D maybe TRBD2 (5 bases). CDR3 length: 12 amino acids. The germline V gene encodes CDR1 SQVTM and CDR2 ANQGSEA. V lost 7 bases and J 7 bases, leaving 15 bases between the germline ends. The DNA of the CDR3 is TGCAGCGACACGGGATCCTCAAATACGCAGTATTTT. Translated, it gives CSDTGSSNTQYF.

The rearrangement joins TRBV11-1 to TRBJ2-1; 8 nucleotides line up with TRBD1. The junction had 8 bases not matched to a gene; V was cut back by 3 bases and J by 10 bases. The CDR3 length is 14 residues. In germline, CDR1 is SGHAT, CDR2 FQDESV (reference sequence). Here the CDR3 DNA reads TGTGCCAGCAGCTTGATACCCAGGGACAGGGAGCAGTTCTTC. It codes for CASSLIPRDREQFF.

The chain recombines TRBV24-1 with TRBJ2-3, with 13 bases lining up with TRBD2. From germline, CDR1 is KGHDR and CDR2 SFDVKD. The CDR3 contains 16 residues. V shed 4 bases and J 4 bases; nucleotides not matched to a gene: 4. The DNA of the CDR3 is TGTGCCACCAGTGACCCGGGACTAGCGGGATCAGATACGCAGTATTTT. Its translation: CATSDPGLAGSDTQYF.

CDR3 sequence (DNA): TGTGCCAGTGCCGGGACAGCGAGTTCCTACGAGCAGTACTTC. Its translation is CASAGTASSYEQYF. The chain uses TRBV19 and TRBJ2-7, with 7 bases fitting TRBD1. V shed 8 bases and J 1 base; nucleotides not matched to a gene: 8. Germline values: CDR1 LNHDA, CDR2 SQIVND (reference sequence). The CDR3 length is 14 residues.

CDR3 sequence: CASSAPGRGRVIIQYF. CDR3 coding DNA: TGTGCCAGTAGCGCCCCCGGGCGGGGGAGAGTTATCATTCAGTACTTC. The V call is TRBV19, the J call TRBJ2-4; 7 nucleotides line up with TRBD2. The length of the CDR3 is 16 residues. Germline V CDR1 and CDR2: LNHDA, SQIVND (reference sequence). Germline trimming cut 6 bases from V and 9 bases from J; bases unmatched to any gene: 17. The variable domain in full, with the rest retrieved from reference TRBV19 and TRBJ2-4, is DGGITQSPKYLFRKEGQNVTLSCEQNLNHDAMYWYRQDPGQGLRLIYYSQIVNDFQKGDIAEGYSVSREKKESFPLTVTSAQKNPTAFYLCASSAPGRGRVIIQYFGAGTRLSVL.

This sequence joins TRBV27 and TRBJ2-1, with TRBD1 matching over 7 bases. The CDR3 is 16 residues long. CDR1 and CDR2 from the germline V gene are MNHEY and SMNVEV (reference sequence). V trimming: 1 base; J trimming: 7 bases; junction bases outside the gene matches: 10. The CDR3 loop is CASSLFPMTGLNEQFF. CDR3 coding DNA: TGTGCCAGCAGTTTATTCCCTATGACAGGGCTTAATGAGCAGTTCTTC.

V and J are TRBV29-1 and TRBJ1-1; D possibly corresponds to TRBD1 (6 bases). V lost 6 bases to trimming and J lost 4 bases, with 12 bases between them. Germline values: CDR1 SQVTM, CDR2 ANQGSEA. The length of the CDR3 is 12 residues. CDR3 protein: CSVTRGSTEAFF. CDR3 coding DNA: TGCAGCGTAACGAGGGGGAGCACTGAAGCTTTCTTT.

The rearrangement links TRBV7-3 to TRBJ2-1; a possible D gene is TRBD1 (6 bases). The CDR3 sequence is 15 residues long. The germline V and J ends were trimmed by 2 bases and 4 bases, with 12 bases remaining between them. CDR1 SGHTA and CDR2 FQGTGA come from the germline V gene. CDR3: CASSLSQGGYNEQFF. The CDR3 DNA reads as TGTGCCAGCAGCTTATCCCAAGGGGGTTACAATGAGCAGTTCTTC.

V usage is TRBV4-1 and J usage is TRBJ2-1; 9 positions agree with TRBD1. Germline V gene lookup returns CDR1 MGHRA and CDR2 YSYEKL. V lost 2 bases and J lost 8; bases outside the gene matches: 13. The CDR3 runs to 17 residues. The DNA of the CDR3 is TGCGCCAGCAGCCAAAAGCCTCCGGGACAGGGTGCCCATGAGCAGTTCTTC. Protein sequence: CASSQKPPGQGAHEQFF.